A selection of T cell receptor beta chains follows, all from one sample in a study of blood T cell repertoires in COVID-19. Sequenced by immunoSEQ multiplex PCR; TCRdb stores in-frame clones only, minus some. The sample has roughly 110,000 clones; 70% to 85% are singletons. What was sequenced was peripheral blood. The source is a woman in her fifties or sixties with acute or convalescent COVID-19. Each CDR3 is given with its conserved first and last residue. The D gene is left open where the match is weak. Rows may omit the clone size; those that give it use once, few, many or a size class.

j_call,clone_size,d_call,v_call,cdr3_nt,cdr3_aa
TRBJ1-5,.,.,TRBV30,TGTGCCTGGAGTAAAGGACTGAGCAATCAGCCCCAGCATTTT,CAWSKGLSNQPQHF
TRBJ2-1,.,.,TRBV2,TGTGCCGGTTCTGGTAACAGCAATGAGCAGTTCTTC,CAGSGNSNEQFF
TRBJ1-1,few,TRBD1,TRBV19,TGTGCCAGTAGTACAAGGGACAGCTGGGACACTGAAGCTTTCTTT,CASSTRDSWDTEAFF
TRBJ2-3,.,.,TRBV7-9,TGTGCCAGCAGTTCACAGGGCACAGATACGCAGTATTTT,CASSSQGTDTQYF
TRBJ1-5,.,TRBD1,TRBV2,TGTGCCAGCAGTGAAATAACAGGGGATCAGCCCCAGCATTTT,CASSEITGDQPQHF
TRBJ2-2,.,TRBD2,TRBV10-3,TGTGCCATCAGTGTGATGATAGCGGGAACCGGGGAGCTGTTTTTT,CAISVMIAGTGELFF
TRBJ1-2,.,.,TRBV11-1,TGTGCCAGCAGCTTAGGGGAGACCACCCGCGGCTATGGCTACACCTTC,CASSLGETTRGYGYTF
TRBJ2-7,.,.,TRBV7-8,TGTGCCAGCAGCTTATCTAGCATCTGGGGCGAGCAGTACTTC,CASSLSSIWGEQYF
TRBJ1-2,.,TRBD1,TRBV19,TGTGCCAGCTACGGACAGGGGGCGTACTATGGCTACACCTTC,CASYGQGAYYGYTF
TRBJ2-5,.,TRBD2,TRBV19,TGTGCCAGTAGCAACGGGGGGGTCCTTGGGGAGACCCAGTACTTC,CASSNGGVLGETQYF
TRBJ1-1,.,.,TRBV19,TGTGCCAGTAGTATTCATCTGAACACTGAAGCTTTCTTT,CASSIHLNTEAFF
TRBJ1-3,.,.,TRBV29-1,TGCAGCGTTGAAGAGGTGGCAGGGCCTGGAAACACCATATATTTT,CSVEEVAGPGNTIYF
TRBJ1-2,.,.,TRBV10-3,TGTGCCATCAGCTCCTCCACAGAGAACTATGGCTACACCTTC,CAISSSTENYGYTF
TRBJ2-5,few,TRBD2,TRBV7-2,TGTGCCAGCAGCCTTAGCGGGGGGGCGGGTCAAGAGACCCAGTACTTC,CASSLSGGAGQETQYF
TRBJ1-1,.,TRBD1,TRBV5-1,TGCGCCAGCAGCTTAAGGGGACAGGGGAACACTGAAGCTTTCTTT,CASSLRGQGNTEAFF
TRBJ2-3,.,TRBD1,TRBV7-2,TGTGCCAGCAGCTTAGTGGACAGGAGCACAGATACGCAGTATTTT,CASSLVDRSTDTQYF
TRBJ1-3,.,.,TRBV7-9,TGTGCCAGCAGCCCACCCGGACAGTATGGAAACACCATATATTTT,CASSPPGQYGNTIYF
TRBJ2-7,.,.,TRBV6-5,TGTGCCAGCAGAACAGAAGGGGCCGAGCAGTACTTC,CASRTEGAEQYF
TRBJ2-1,.,TRBD2,TRBV5-1,TGCGCCAGCAGCCTCATATCCGGAGCTAGCGGAGTCTACAATGAGCAGTTCTTC,CASSLISGASGVYNEQFF
TRBJ1-2,.,TRBD1,TRBV4-2,TGTGCCAGCAGCCAAGATGTGACAGGGTATTCCTATGGCTACACCTTC,CASSQDVTGYSYGYTF
TRBJ1-2,.,TRBD1,TRBV3-1/TRBV3-2,TGTGCCAGCAGCCAAGAAATCCAGGGGGCAAGAAACTATGGCTACACCTTC,CASSQEIQGARNYGYTF
TRBJ1-6,once,TRBD1,TRBV11-2,TGTGCCAGCCGCCGGGACAGAGATAATTCACCCCTCCACTTT,CASRRDRDNSPLHF
TRBJ1-3,.,.,TRBV5-4,TGTGCCAGCAGCTGGGGAGAATTTGGGGACACCATATATTTT,CASSWGEFGDTIYF
TRBJ2-7,.,TRBD2,TRBV5-1,TGCGCCAGCAGCTCTAAGACTAGCGCGTCCTACGAGCAGTACTTC,CASSSKTSASYEQYF
TRBJ2-3,.,TRBD2,TRBV7-2,TGTGCCAGCAGCTTAGTGTCCGGGACTAGCGGGGGCCCAGATACGCAGTATTTT,CASSLVSGTSGGPDTQYF
TRBJ1-5,few,.,TRBV7-8,TGTGCCAGCAGCTTCGATTTAGCGCGCAATCAGCCCCAGCATTTT,CASSFDLARNQPQHF